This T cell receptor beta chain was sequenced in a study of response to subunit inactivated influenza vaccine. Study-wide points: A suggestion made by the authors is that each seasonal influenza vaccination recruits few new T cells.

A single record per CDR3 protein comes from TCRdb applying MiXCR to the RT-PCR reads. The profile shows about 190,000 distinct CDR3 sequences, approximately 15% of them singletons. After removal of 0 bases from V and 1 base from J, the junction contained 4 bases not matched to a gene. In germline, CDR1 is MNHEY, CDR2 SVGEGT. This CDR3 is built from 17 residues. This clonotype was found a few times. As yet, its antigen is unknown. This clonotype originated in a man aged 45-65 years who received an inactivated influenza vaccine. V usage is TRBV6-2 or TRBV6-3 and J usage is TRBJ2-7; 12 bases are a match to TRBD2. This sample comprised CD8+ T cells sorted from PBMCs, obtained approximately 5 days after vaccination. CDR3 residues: CASSYSTSGGTSYEQYF. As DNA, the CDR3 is TGTGCCAGCAGTTACTCTACTAGCGGGGGGACTTCCTACGAGCAGTACTTC.